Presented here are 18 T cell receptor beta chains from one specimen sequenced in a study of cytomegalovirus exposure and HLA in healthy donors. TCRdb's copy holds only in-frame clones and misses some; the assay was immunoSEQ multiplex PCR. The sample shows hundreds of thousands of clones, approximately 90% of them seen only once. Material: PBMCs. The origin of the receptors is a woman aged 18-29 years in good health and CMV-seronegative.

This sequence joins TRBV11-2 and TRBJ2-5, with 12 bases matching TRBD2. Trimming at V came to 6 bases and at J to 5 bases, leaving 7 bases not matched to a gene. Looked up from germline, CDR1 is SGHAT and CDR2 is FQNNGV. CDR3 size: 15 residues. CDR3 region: CASRGLAGTGETQYF. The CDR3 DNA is TGTGCCAGCAGAGGACTAGCGGGGACCGGGGAGACCCAGTACTTC.

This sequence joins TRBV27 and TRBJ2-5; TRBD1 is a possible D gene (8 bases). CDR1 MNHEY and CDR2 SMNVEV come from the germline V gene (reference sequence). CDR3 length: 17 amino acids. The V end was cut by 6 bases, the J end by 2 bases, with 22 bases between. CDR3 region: CASRTYETGGGQETQYF. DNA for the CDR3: TGTGCCAGCAGAACATACGAAACAGGGGGGGGACAAGAGACCCAGTACTTC.

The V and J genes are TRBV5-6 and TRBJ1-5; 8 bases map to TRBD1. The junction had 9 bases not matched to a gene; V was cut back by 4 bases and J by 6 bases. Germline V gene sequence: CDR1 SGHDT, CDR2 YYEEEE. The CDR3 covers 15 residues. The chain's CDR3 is CASSQGQGRGQPQHF. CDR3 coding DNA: TGTGCCAGCAGCCAAGGACAGGGTCGAGGTCAGCCCCAGCATTTT.

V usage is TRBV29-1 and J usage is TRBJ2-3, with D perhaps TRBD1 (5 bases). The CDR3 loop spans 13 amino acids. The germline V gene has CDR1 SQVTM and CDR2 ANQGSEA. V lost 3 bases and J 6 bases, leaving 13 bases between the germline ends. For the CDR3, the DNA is TGCAGCGTTGAGTGGGGCTTCGGGGATACGCAGTATTTT. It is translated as CSVEWGFGDTQYF.

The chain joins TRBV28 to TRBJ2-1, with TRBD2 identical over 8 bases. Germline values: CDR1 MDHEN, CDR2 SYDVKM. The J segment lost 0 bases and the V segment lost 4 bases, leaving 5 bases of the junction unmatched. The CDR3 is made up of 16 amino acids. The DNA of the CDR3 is TGTGCCAGCAGTTCCCCTAGCGGGCCCTCCTACAATGAGCAGTTCTTC. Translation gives CASSSPSGPSYNEQFF.

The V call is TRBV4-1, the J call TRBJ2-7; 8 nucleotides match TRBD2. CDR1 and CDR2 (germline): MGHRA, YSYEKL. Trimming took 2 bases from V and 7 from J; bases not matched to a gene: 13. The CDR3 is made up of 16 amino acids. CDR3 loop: CASSQFPGLGEGEQYF. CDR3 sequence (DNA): TGCGCCAGCAGCCAATTCCCGGGACTAGGAGAGGGTGAGCAGTACTTC.

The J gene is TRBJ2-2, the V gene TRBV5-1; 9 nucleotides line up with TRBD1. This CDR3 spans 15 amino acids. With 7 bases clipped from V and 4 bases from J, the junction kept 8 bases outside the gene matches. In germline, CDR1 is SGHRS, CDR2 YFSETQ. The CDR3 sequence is CASSWRDRVTGELFF. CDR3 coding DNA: TGCGCCAGCTCCTGGAGGGACAGGGTCACCGGGGAGCTGTTTTTT.

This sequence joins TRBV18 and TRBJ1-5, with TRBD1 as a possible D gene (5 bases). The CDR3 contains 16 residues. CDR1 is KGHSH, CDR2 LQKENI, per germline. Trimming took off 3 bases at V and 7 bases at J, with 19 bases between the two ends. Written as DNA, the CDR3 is TGTGCCAGCTCACCTAACTGGGGGGTACGAGAGCAGCCCCAGCATTTT. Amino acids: CASSPNWGVREQPQHF.

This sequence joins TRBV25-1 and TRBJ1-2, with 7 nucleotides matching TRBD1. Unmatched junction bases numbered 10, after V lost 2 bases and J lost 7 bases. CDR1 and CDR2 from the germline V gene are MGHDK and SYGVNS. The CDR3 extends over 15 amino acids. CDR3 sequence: CASSEDTRGRSGYTF. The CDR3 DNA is TGTGCCAGCAGTGAAGATACGAGGGGGCGTAGTGGCTACACCTTC.

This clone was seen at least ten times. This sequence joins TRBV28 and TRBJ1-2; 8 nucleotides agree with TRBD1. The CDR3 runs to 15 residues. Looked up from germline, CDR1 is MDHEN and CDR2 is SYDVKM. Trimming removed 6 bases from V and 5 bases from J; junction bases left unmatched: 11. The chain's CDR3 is CASSDIGQGLYGYTF. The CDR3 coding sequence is TGTGCCAGCAGCGACATCGGACAGGGATTATATGGCTACACCTTC.

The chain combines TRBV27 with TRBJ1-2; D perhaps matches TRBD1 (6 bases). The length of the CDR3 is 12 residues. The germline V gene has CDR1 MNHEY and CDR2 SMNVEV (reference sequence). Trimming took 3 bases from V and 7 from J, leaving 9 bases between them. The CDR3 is CASSFRGGGYTF. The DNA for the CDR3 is TGTGCCAGCAGTTTTAGGGGGGGTGGCTACACCTTC.

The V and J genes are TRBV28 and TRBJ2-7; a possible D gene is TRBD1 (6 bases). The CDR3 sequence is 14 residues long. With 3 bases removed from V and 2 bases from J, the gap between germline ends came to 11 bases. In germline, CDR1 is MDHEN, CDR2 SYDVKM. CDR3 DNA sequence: TGTGCCAGCAGTTTCCCGGACAGAACCTACGAGCAGTACTTC. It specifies CASSFPDRTYEQYF.

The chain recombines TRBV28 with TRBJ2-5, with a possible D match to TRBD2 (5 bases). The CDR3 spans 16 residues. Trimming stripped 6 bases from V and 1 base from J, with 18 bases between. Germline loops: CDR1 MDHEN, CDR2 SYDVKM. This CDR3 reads CASSRPLGSGQETQYF. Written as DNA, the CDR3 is TGTGCCAGCAGCCGTCCCTTGGGGAGCGGCCAAGAGACCCAGTACTTC.

CDR3 protein: CASSSRLAGGDTQYF. The CDR3 DNA sequence: TGTGCCAGCAGCTCGAGACTAGCGGGTGGAGATACGCAGTATTTT. This chain connects TRBV7-9 to TRBJ2-3; 10 bases are shared with TRBD2. This CDR3 has 15 amino acids. Trimming removed 4 bases from V and 5 bases from J; junction bases left unmatched: 6. Germline CDR1 SEHNR, CDR2 FQNEAQ (reference sequence).

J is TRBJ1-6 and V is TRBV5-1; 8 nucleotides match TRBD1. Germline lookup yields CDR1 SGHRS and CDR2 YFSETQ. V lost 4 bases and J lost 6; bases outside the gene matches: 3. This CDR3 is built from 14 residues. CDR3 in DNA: TGCGCCAGCAGCCCGGGACAGGTTAATTCACCCCTCCACTTT. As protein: CASSPGQVNSPLHF.

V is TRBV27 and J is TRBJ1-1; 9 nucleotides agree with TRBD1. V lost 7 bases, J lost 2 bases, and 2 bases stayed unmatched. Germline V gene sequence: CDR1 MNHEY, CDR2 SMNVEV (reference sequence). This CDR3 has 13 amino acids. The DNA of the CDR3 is TGTGCCAGCACGGGACAGGGAAACACTGAAGCTTTCTTT. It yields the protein CASTGQGNTEAFF.

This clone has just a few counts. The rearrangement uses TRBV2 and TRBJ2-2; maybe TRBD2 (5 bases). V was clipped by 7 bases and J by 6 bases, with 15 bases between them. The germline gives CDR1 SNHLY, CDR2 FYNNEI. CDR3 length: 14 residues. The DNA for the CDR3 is TGTGCCAGCACCCTCGATCTCGGGGCCGGGGAGCTGTTTTTT. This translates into CASTLDLGAGELFF.

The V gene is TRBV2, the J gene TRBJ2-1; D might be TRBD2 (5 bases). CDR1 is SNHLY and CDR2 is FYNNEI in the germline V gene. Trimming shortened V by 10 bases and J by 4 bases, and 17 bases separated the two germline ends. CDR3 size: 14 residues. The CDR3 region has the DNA TGTGCCACAGACCGGGATCAGGAATACAATGAGCAGTTCTTC. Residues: CATDRDQEYNEQFF.